One and the same sample provided the 3 T cell receptor beta chains below, sequenced in a study of T cell responses to AZD1222 COVID-19 vaccine. Libraries were prepared by immunoSEQ multiplex PCR; TCRdb keeps only in-frame clonotypes and omits some of them. The sample contains about 140,000 clones, 75% to 95% of which appear only once. Sequences were derived from peripheral blood, sampled on day 0 of AZD1222 vaccination. Receptor source: an adult in good health.

CDR3 region: CASSSEAFF. The CDR3 coding sequence is TGTGCCAGCAGCTCGGAAGCTTTCTTT. J is TRBJ1-1 and V is TRBV11-3; no clear D gene. The CDR3 extends over 9 amino acids. Germline V lookup: CDR1 SGHNT, CDR2 YENEEA. Trimming pared 4 bases from V and 8 bases from J, leaving 2 bases between.

The sample holds one count of this clone. The V and J genes are TRBV12-5 and TRBJ2-2; D possibly uses TRBD1 or TRBD2 (5 bases each). The CDR3 totals 15 residues. From germline, CDR1 is LGHNT and CDR2 FRNRAP. V lost 5 bases and J lost 3, with 13 bases in between. The CDR3 DNA reads as TGTGCTAGTGGTATCCCGGGACCCTACACCGGGGAGCTGTTTTTT. Translation: CASGIPGPYTGELFF.

The chain carries TRBV19 and TRBJ2-5; TRBD2 matches 15 bases. Per germline, CDR1 LNHDA and CDR2 SQIVND (reference sequence). The length of the CDR3 is 17 residues. V gave up 5 bases and J gave up 3 bases; unmatched junction bases: 7. In DNA form, the CDR3 reads TGTGCCAGTAGTTCCGGACTAGCGGGAGGGCCAGAAGAGACCCAGTACTTC. Translating gives CASSSGLAGGPEETQYF.